This T cell receptor (beta chain) was profiled in a study of cytomegalovirus exposure and HLA in healthy donors. Study results and caveats: A later analysis linked some 17,000 TCR beta sequences to HLA alleles at 0.05 false discovery rate.

Amplification used 60 Vbeta primers and 13 Jbeta primers. Using immunoSEQ multiplex PCR, the repertoire was profiled, and TCRdb retains in-frame clones only, with some absent. The table counts 100,000 to 150,000 clones; 1.5% to 2% lies in the top ten. Notes on this clone: Its antigen is as yet unknown.

Germline V gives CDR1 SGHAT, CDR2 FQNNGV. V lost 3 bases and J lost 7, with 19 bases in between. The CDR3 has 16 residues. Sequencing input: PBMCs. This sequence originates from a man aged 18 to 35 in good health and CMV-seronegative. V gene TRBV11-2 combines with J gene TRBJ2-1; perhaps TRBD2 as D (5 bases). The DNA of the CDR3 is TGTGCCAGCAGCTTGTCCGTACTCTCGACGGGAAATGAGCAGTTCTTC. Encoded protein: CASSLSVLSTGNEQFF. Complete variable domain (other parts from reference TRBV11-2 and TRBJ2-1): EAGVAQSPRYKIIEKRQSVAFWCNPISGHATLYWYQQILGQGPKLLIQFQNNGVVDDSQLPKDRFSAERLKGVDSTLKIQPAKLEDSAVYLCASSLSVLSTGNEQFFGPGTRLTVL.